This T cell receptor (beta chain) was captured by sequencing in a study of graft-versus-host responses after intestinal transplantation. Points on this clone: The antigen is not known.

Some clones are missing from TCRdb's copy, which holds only in-frame ones; the method was immunoSEQ multiplex PCR. The sample holds over 90,000 clones, 93% seen once. Germline CDR1 is SEHNR and CDR2 is FQNEAQ (reference sequence). The CDR3 is made up of 17 amino acids. V was pared by 4 bases and J by 1 base, with 9 bases of the junction left unmatched. This specimen was unstimulated CD8+ T cells sorted from spleen or lymph node cells, taken before intestinal transplant. The chain carries TRBV7-9 and TRBJ2-1, with TRBD2 matching 8 bases. The clonotype comes from a human donor who received an intestinal transplant. The CDR3 here is CASSSTGGVSSYNEQFF. The CDR3 region has the DNA TGTGCCAGCAGCTCCACGGGAGGGGTTAGTTCCTACAATGAGCAGTTCTTC.